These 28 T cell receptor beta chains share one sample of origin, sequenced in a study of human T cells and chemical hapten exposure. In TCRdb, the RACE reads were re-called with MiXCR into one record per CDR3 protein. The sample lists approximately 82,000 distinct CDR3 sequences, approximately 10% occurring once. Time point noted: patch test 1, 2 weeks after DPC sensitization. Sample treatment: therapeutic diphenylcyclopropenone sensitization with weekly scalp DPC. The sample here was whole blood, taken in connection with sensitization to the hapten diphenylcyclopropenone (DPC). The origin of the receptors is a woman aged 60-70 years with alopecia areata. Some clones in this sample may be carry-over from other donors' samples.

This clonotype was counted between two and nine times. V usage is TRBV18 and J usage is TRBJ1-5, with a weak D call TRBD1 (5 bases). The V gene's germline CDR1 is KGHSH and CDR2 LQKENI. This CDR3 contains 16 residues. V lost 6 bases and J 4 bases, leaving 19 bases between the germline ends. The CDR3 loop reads CASSPRPGKGNQPQHF. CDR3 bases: TGTGCCAGCTCGCCCCGTCCCGGGAAGGGGAATCAGCCCCAGCATTTT. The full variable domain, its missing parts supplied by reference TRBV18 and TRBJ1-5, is NAGVMQNPRHLVRRRGQEARLRCSPMKGHSHVYWYRQLPEEGLKFMVYLQKENIIDESGMPKERFSAEFPKEGPSILRIQQVVRGDSAAYFCASSPRPGKGNQPQHFGDGTRLSIL.

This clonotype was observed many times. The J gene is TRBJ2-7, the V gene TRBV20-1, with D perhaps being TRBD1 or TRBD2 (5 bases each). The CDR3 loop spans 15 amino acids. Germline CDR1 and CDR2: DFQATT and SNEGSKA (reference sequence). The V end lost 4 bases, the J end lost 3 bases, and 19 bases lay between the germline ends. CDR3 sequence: CSATRPIGTFYEQYF. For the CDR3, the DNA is TGCAGTGCTACCCGCCCTATCGGGACCTTCTACGAGCAGTACTTC.

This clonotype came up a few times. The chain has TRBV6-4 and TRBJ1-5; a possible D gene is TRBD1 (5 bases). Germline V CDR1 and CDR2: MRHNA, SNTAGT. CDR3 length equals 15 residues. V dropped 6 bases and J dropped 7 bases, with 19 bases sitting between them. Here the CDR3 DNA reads TGTGCCAGCAGGGCCACAGGAATTCGAGGGCAGCCCCAGCATTTT. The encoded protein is CASRATGIRGQPQHF.

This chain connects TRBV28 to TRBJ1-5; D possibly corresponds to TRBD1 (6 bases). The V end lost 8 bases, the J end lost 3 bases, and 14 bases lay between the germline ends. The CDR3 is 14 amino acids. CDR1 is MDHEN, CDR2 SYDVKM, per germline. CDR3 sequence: CASWIPGANQPQHF. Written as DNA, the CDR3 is TGTGCCAGCTGGATCCCGGGGGCCAATCAGCCCCAGCATTTT.

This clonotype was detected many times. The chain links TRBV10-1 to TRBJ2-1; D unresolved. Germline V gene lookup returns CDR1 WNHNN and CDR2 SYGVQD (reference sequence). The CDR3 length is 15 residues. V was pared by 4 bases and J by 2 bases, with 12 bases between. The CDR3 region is CASSAQNGPYNEQFF. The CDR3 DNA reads TGCGCCAGCAGTGCGCAGAATGGCCCCTACAATGAGCAGTTCTTC.

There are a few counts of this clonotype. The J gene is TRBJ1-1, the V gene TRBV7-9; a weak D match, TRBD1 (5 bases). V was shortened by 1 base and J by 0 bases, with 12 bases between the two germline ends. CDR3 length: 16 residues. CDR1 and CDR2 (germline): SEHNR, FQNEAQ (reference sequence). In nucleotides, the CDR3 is TGTGCCAGCAGCTTAGACGATGGGGGTATGAACACTGAAGCTTTCTTT. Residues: CASSLDDGGMNTEAFF.

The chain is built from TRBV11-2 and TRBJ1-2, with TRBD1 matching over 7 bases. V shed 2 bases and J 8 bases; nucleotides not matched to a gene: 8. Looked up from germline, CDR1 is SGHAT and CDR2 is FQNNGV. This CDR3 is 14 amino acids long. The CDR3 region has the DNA TGTGCCAGCAGCTTAACAGGGGCTGGTTTGGGCTACACCTTC. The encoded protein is CASSLTGAGLGYTF.

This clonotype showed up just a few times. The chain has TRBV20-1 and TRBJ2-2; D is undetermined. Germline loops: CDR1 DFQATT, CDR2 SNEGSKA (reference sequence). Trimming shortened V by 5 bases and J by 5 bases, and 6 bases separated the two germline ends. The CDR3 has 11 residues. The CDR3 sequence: CSAGQTGELFF. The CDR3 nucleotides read TGCAGTGCTGGTCAGACCGGGGAGCTGTTTTTT.

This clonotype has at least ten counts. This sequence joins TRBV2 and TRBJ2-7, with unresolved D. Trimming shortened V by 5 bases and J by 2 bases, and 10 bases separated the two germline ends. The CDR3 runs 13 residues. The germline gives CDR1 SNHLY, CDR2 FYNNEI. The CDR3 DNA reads TGTGCCAGCAGTCCGACACATGCCTACGAGCAGTACTTC. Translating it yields CASSPTHAYEQYF.

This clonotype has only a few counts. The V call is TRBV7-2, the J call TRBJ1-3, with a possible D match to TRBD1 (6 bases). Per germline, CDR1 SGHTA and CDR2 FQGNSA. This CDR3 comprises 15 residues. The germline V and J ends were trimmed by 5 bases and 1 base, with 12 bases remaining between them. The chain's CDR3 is CASSRQGLSGNTIYF. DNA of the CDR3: TGTGCCAGCAGCCGCCAGGGGTTGTCTGGAAACACCATATATTTT.

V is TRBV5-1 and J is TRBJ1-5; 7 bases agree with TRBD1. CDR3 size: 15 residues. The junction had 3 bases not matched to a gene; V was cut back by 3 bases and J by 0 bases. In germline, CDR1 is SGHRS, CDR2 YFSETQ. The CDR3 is CASSWQGDSNQPQHF. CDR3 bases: TGCGCCAGCAGCTGGCAGGGGGATAGCAATCAGCCCCAGCATTTT.

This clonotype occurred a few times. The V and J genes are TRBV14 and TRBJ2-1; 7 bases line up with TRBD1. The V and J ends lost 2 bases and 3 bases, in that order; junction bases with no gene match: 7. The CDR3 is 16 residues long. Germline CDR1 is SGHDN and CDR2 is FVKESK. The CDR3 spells CASSQLQGRHYNEQFF. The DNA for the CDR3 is TGTGCCAGCAGCCAACTACAGGGGCGGCACTACAATGAGCAGTTCTTC.

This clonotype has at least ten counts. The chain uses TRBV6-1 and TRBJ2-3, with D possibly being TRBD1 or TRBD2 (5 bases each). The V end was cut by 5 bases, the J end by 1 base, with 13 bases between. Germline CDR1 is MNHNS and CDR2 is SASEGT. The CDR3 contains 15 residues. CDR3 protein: CASSSLGVRTDTQYF. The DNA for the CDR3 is TGTGCCAGCAGTTCACTAGGGGTCCGCACAGATACGCAGTATTTT.

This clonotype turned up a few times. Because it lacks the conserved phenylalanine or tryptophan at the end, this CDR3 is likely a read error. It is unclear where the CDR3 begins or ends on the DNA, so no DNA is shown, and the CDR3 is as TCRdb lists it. The CDR3 reads CATSDLGQGAC. The chain links TRBV24-1 to TRBJ2-4; the D segment call TRBD1 is taken from the table without a DNA check. Germline CDR1 is KGHDR and CDR2 is SFDVKD. The CDR3 length is 11 residues, termini included.

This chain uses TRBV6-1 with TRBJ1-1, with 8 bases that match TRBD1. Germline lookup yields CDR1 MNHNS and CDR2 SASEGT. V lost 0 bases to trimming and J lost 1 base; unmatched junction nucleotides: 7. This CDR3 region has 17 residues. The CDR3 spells CASSEAHGGQANTEAFF. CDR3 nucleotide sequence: TGTGCCAGCAGTGAAGCGCATGGGGGACAGGCGAACACTGAAGCTTTCTTT.

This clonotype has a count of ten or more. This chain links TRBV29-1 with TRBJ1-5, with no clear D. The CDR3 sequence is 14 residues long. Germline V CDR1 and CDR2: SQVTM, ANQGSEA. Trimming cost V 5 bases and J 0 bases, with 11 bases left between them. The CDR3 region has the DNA TGCAGCGTTCTTTCCGGGAATAGCAATCAGCCCCAGCATTTT. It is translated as CSVLSGNSNQPQHF.

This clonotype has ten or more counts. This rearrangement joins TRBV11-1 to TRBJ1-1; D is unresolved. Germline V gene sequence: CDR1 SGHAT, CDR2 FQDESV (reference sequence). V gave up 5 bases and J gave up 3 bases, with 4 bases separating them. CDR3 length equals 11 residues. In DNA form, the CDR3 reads TGTGCCAGCAGCCTATACACTGAAGCTTTCTTT. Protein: CASSLYTEAFF. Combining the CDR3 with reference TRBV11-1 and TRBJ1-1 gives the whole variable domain EAEVAQSPRYKITEKSQAVAFWCDPISGHATLYWYRQILGQGPELLVQFQDESVVDDSQLPKDRFSAERLKGVDSTLKIQPAELGDSAMYLCASSLYTEAFFGQGTRLTVV.

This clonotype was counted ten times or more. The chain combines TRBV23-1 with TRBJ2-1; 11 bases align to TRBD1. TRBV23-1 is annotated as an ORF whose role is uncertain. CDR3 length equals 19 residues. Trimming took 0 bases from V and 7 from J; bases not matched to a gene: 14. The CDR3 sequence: CASSQSGGCRTGGWNEQFF. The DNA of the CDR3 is TGCGCCAGCAGTCAATCGGGTGGTTGTAGGACAGGGGGCTGGAATGAGCAGTTCTTC.

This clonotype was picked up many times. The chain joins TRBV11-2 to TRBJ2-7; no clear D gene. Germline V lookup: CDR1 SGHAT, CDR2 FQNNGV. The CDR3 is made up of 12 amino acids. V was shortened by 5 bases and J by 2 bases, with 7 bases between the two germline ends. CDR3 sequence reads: CASSPPTYEQYF. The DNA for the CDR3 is TGTGCCAGCAGCCCCCCAACCTACGAGCAGTACTTC.

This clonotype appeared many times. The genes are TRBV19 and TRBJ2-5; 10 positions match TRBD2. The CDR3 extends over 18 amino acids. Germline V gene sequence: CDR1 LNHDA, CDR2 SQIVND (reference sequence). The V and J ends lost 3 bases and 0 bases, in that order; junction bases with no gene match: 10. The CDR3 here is CASSILFSGGPDQETQYF. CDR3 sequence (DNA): TGTGCCAGTAGTATCCTGTTTAGCGGGGGGCCGGACCAAGAGACCCAGTACTTC.

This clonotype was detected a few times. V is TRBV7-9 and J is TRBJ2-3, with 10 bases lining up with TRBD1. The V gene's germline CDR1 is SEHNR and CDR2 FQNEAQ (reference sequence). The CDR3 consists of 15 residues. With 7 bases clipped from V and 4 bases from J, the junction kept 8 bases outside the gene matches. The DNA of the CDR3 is TGTGCCAGCACCCGATGGGGACAGGGGTCAGATACGCAGTATTTT. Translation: CASTRWGQGSDTQYF.

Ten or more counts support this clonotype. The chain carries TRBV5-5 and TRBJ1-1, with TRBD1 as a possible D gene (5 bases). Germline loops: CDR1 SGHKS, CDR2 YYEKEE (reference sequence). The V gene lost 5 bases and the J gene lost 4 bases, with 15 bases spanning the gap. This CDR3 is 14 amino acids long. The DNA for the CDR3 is TGTGCCAGCAGAGCCTATGGGGGAAGCACTGAAGCTTTCTTT. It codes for CASRAYGGSTEAFF.

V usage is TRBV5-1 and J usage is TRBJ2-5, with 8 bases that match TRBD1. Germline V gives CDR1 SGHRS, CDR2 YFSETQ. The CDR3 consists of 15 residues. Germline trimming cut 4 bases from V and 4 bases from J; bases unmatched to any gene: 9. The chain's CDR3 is CASSLWTGSGETQYF. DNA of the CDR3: TGCGCCAGCAGCCTGTGGACAGGGTCCGGAGAGACCCAGTACTTC.

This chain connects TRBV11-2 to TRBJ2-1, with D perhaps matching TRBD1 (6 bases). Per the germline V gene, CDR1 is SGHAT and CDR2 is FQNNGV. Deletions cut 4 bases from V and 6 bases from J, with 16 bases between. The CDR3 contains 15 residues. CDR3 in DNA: TGTGCCAGCAGCTCGAAACCAGGACAGTTCAATGAGCAGTTCTTC. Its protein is CASSSKPGQFNEQFF.

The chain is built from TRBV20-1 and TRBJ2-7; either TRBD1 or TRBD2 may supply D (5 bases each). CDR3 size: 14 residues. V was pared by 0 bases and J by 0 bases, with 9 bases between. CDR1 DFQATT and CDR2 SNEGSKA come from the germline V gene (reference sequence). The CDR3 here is CSAREVGTSYEQYF. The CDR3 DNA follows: TGCAGTGCTAGAGAGGTGGGGACCTCCTACGAGCAGTACTTC.

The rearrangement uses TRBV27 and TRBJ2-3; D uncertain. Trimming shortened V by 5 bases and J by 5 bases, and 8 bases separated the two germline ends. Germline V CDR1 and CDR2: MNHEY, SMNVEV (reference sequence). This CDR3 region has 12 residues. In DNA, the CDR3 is TGTGCCAGCAGTCCGTGGGGAGATACGCAGTATTTT. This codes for CASSPWGDTQYF.

For the CDR3, the DNA is TGTGCCAGCAGCGCATTATCTGGAAACACCATATATTTT. Amino acid sequence: CASSALSGNTIYF. The chain couples TRBV9 to TRBJ1-3; unclear D gene. The CDR3 extends over 13 amino acids. V lost 3 bases and J lost 1, with 5 bases in between. Germline CDR1 and CDR2: SGDLS and YYNGEE.

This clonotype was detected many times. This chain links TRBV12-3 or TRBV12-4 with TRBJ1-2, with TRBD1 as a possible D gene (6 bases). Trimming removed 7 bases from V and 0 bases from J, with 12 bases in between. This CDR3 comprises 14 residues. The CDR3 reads CASTLTGPNYGYTF. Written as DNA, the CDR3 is TGTGCCAGCACCCTCACAGGGCCTAACTATGGCTACACCTTC.